Listed below are T cell receptor beta chains from one sample, sequenced in a study of blood T cell repertoires in COVID-19. TCRdb's table, derived via immunoSEQ multiplex PCR, lists solely in-frame clones and lacks some. Of roughly 250,000 clones in the sample, approximately 88% were seen once. What was sequenced was PBMCs or T cells enriched from blood (not recorded which). These receptor sequences come from a woman in her 40s who had been exposed to COVID-19. Both conserved end residues are part of each CDR3. Fields, in order: D gene, J gene, V gene, clone size, CDR3 protein, CDR3 DNA. A D gene is named only where the DNA matches it firmly. Size values are once, few and many counts, or a class for expanded clones, and some rows have none.

>-|TRBJ2-7|TRBV18|-
CASSPNHGGSHEQYF
TGTGCCAGCTCACCGAACCACGGAGGGTCCCACGAGCAGTACTTC
>-|TRBJ2-5|TRBV19|-
CASRSLQIEETQYF
TGTGCCAGCCGAAGTCTGCAGATTGAAGAGACCCAGTACTTC
>-|TRBJ2-5|TRBV27|-
CASSAAGTSQETQYF
TGTGCCAGCAGTGCCGCCGGGACTTCCCAAGAGACCCAGTACTTC
>-|TRBJ2-3|TRBV6-2/TRBV6-3|-
CASSDRLLDTQYF
TGTGCCAGCAGTGACAGGTTATTAGATACGCAGTATTTT
>-|TRBJ1-3|TRBV19|-
CASSIAPVGRGNTIYF
TGTGCCAGTAGTATAGCCCCGGTGGGCAGAGGAAACACCATATATTTT
>TRBD1|TRBJ1-2|TRBV5-1|-
CASGQGGPNYGYTF
TGCGCCAGCGGACAGGGGGGACCTAACTATGGCTACACCTTC
>-|TRBJ2-5|TRBV11-3|-
CASSLVGSQETQYF
TGTGCCAGCAGCTTAGTCGGGAGCCAAGAGACCCAGTACTTC
>TRBD2|TRBJ2-1|TRBV7-9|-
CASSSAGAAYNEQFF
TGTGCCAGCAGCTCAGCGGGGGCTGCATACAATGAGCAGTTCTTC
>-|TRBJ2-1|TRBV7-3|-
CASSLVGGNYNEQFF
TGTGCCAGCAGCTTAGTCGGGGGAAATTACAATGAGCAGTTCTTC
>-|TRBJ2-5|TRBV1|few
CTSSQDKELAGTETQYF
TGCACCAGCAGCCAAGATAAGGAACTAGCGGGAACGGAGACCCAGTACTTC
>-|TRBJ1-5|TRBV7-2|-
CASSSGGGGSRGNQPQHF
TGTGCCAGCAGCTCCGGAGGCGGGGGTTCTCGGGGAAATCAGCCCCAGCATTTT
>TRBD2|TRBJ2-5|TRBV6-1|-
CASSGQTSGGWETQYF
TGTGCCAGCAGTGGTCAGACTAGCGGGGGATGGGAGACCCAGTACTTC
>-|TRBJ1-3|TRBV30|once
CAWSLGQGNTIYF
TGTGCCTGGAGTCTTGGTCAGGGAAACACCATATATTTT
>-|TRBJ2-1|TRBV4-1|-
CASSYRGGPNEQFF
TGCGCCAGCAGTTACCGCGGGGGCCCTAATGAGCAGTTCTTC
>TRBD1|TRBJ2-1|TRBV4-1|-
CASSQEIGRGHNEQFF
TGCGCCAGCAGCCAAGAAATCGGCAGGGGGCATAATGAGCAGTTCTTC
>-|TRBJ1-5|TRBV24-1|-
CATSDPSGGGNQPQHF
TGTGCCACCAGTGATCCTTCCGGGGGGGGCAATCAGCCCCAGCATTTT
>TRBD1|TRBJ1-1|TRBV10-3|-
CAISESEGAAEAFF
TGTGCCATCAGTGAGTCAGAGGGGGCAGCTGAAGCTTTCTTT
>-|TRBJ1-2|TRBV5-4|-
CASSSGQTYGYTF
TGTGCCAGCAGCTCAGGACAGACCTATGGCTACACCTTC
>TRBD1|TRBJ2-3|TRBV27|-
CASREFRGWSTDTQYF
TGTGCCAGCCGGGAATTCAGGGGGTGGAGCACAGATACGCAGTATTTT
>TRBD1|TRBJ1-2|TRBV6-5|-
CASTQGGYYGYTF
TGTGCCAGCACCCAAGGGGGCTACTATGGCTACACCTTC
>TRBD1|TRBJ1-2|TRBV6-5|-
CASIRGQGGNYGYTF
TGTGCCAGCATTAGGGGACAGGGGGGTAACTATGGCTACACCTTC
>TRBD1|TRBJ1-2|TRBV15|-
CATSRESGQFYGYTF
TGTGCCACCAGCAGAGAATCGGGACAGTTCTATGGCTACACCTTC
>TRBD1|TRBJ1-2|TRBV2|-
CASSRTGGYTF
TGTGCCAGCTCTCGGACAGGGGGCTACACCTTC
>-|TRBJ1-5|TRBV27|-
CASSSNRDGVRPQHF
TGTGCCAGCAGTTCAAACAGGGATGGTGTGCGGCCCCAGCATTTT
>TRBD1|TRBJ1-1|TRBV5-1|-
CASSLWGDRDHGAFF
TGTGCCAGCAGCTTGTGGGGGGACAGGGATCATGGAGCTTTCTTT
>-|TRBJ2-5|TRBV12-3/TRBV12-4|-
CASSTGYQETQYF
TGTGCCAGCAGTACAGGGTACCAAGAGACCCAGTACTTC
>TRBD1|TRBJ2-6|TRBV30|-
CAWRDRSSGANVLTF
TGTGCCTGGAGGGACAGGAGCTCTGGGGCCAACGTCCTGACTTTC
>-|TRBJ2-4|TRBV4-3|-
CASSQERGLDIQYF
TGCGCCAGCAGCCAAGAAAGGGGATTGGACATTCAGTACTTC